The rows below give T cell receptor beta chains drawn from one sample of a study of monozygotic twins with inflammatory bowel disease. TCRdb reprocessed the 5' RACE reads, keeping one entry per CDR3 protein, no DNA. This repertoire includes around 400,000 distinct CDR3 sequences. Sequenced: blood. These receptors all come from a human donor with ulcerative colitis or Crohn's disease, or a healthy co-twin of an affected twin (not recorded which). CDR3s include the opening cysteine and the closing phenylalanine or tryptophan. Fields, in order: J gene, V gene, CDR3 protein.

>TRBJ2-1|TRBV20-1
CSARDRPLAGGDNEQFF
>TRBJ2-5|TRBV3-1
CASSHPSGRETQYF
>TRBJ2-7|TRBV27
CASSPTGTPNYEQYF
>TRBJ1-4|TRBV5-1
CASSSSLRENEKLFF
>TRBJ2-1|TRBV11-2
CASSLFPVGAYNEQFF
>TRBJ2-3|TRBV24-1
CATSDSGTGTDTQYF
>TRBJ2-5|TRBV20-1
CSARGPPGGETQYF
>TRBJ1-1|TRBV29-1
CSATPGWGGTEAFF
>TRBJ1-2|TRBV6-1
CASSESGQGYFTF
>TRBJ2-3|TRBV4-1
CASSQGGWGRSADTQYF
>TRBJ1-5|TRBV20-1
CSARDGQSQPQHF
>TRBJ2-2|TRBV20-1
CSASGGRGTNTGELFF
>TRBJ2-3|TRBV14
CASSARLATSTDTQYF
>TRBJ2-6|TRBV3-1
CASSHTAGDRGSSGANVLTF
>TRBJ2-7|TRBV5-4
CASSLRDRGSSYEQYF
>TRBJ1-2|TRBV18
CASSPRQTYGYTF
>TRBJ2-1|TRBV20-1
CSATALAGGYNEQFF
>TRBJ2-1|TRBV4-3
CASSQRASGNYNEQFF
>TRBJ1-2|TRBV5-5
CASSRPGTGGYTF
>TRBJ1-2|TRBV12-3/TRBV12-4
CASRREKGYTF
>TRBJ2-7|TRBV5-1
CASADTTSSYEQYF
>TRBJ1-1|TRBV20-1
CRARGGGSMNTEAFF
>TRBJ1-2|TRBV5-1
CASSSDREDGYTF
>TRBJ1-1|TRBV5-1
CATPRQGVTEAFF
>TRBJ1-1|TRBV12-3/TRBV12-4
CASSFVRAGGRTEAFF
>TRBJ2-1|TRBV6-2/TRBV6-3
CASSYLLGGASYNEQFF
>TRBJ2-4|TRBV18
CASSPRSGRGRNIQYF
>TRBJ1-1|TRBV28
CASRLPGAGEDTEAFF
>TRBJ1-4|TRBV29-1
CSVGERGGKLFF
>TRBJ2-1|TRBV7-9
CASSPASLPQHEQFF
>TRBJ1-4|TRBV12-3/TRBV12-4
CASSLAPDRWELFF
>TRBJ2-5|TRBV10-3
CAISEALAGGPGETQYF
>TRBJ2-1|TRBV6-6
CAGSYLQEQFF
>TRBJ2-7|TRBV14
CASSWRGVYEQYF
>TRBJ1-4|TRBV5-1
CASSLHGQVVEKLFF
>TRBJ2-3|TRBV24-1
CATSVSDTQYF
>TRBJ1-3|TRBV7-9
CASSLSGEMTGNTIYF
>TRBJ1-5|TRBV10-2
CASRPGGSNQPQHF
>TRBJ2-1|TRBV19
CASSAHSGSSYNEQFF
>TRBJ1-1|TRBV27
CASSFVGETEAFF
>TRBJ1-5|TRBV7-2
CASSSPTGIDNQPQHF
>TRBJ1-2|TRBV19
CASRTVNYGYTF
>TRBJ2-3|TRBV20-1
CSATLGIGGKGGQDTQYF
>TRBJ2-5|TRBV5-4
CASKDQGQETQYF
>TRBJ1-2|TRBV30
CAWSERWGGSYTF
>TRBJ1-6|TRBV3-1
CASSQSFQGHSPLHF
>TRBJ2-1|TRBV12-3/TRBV12-4
CASSLVGAHNEQFF
>TRBJ1-2|TRBV3-1
CASSPRVNYGYTF